This T cell receptor (beta chain) originates from a study of a mutant IDH1 vaccine in newly diagnosed glioma. Notes on this clone: Its antigen is still unknown.

Time point defined: week 47, end of study. One vaccine dose held 300 ug of mutant IDH1 20-mer peptide and came with topical imiquimod. The length of the CDR3 is 16 residues. The V segment lost 2 bases and the J segment 0 bases; nucleotides outside the gene matches: 7. Germline V gene sequence: CDR1 SGHRS, CDR2 YFSETQ. Only in-frame clones appear in the TCRdb table, and some are missing; sequencing was by immunoSEQ multiplex PCR. The sample consists of tens of thousands of clones, 75% of them appearing once. This clonotype originated in a man in his forties with glioma. This material consisted of PBMCs, taken from a glioma patient whose treatment included an IDH1 peptide vaccine. The chain joins TRBV5-1 to TRBJ1-2, with 7 positions matching TRBD1. CDR3 region: CASSFATGASNYGYTF. The CDR3 DNA reads TGCGCCAGCAGCTTTGCCACAGGGGCCTCTAACTATGGCTACACCTTC.